A single sample is the source of the 5 T cell receptor beta chains below, sequenced in a study of CD8 T cells in Susac syndrome (dated by TCRdb to about 2019). Library creation used the immunoSEQ multiplex PCR assay. RNA was extracted using the RNeasy kit, and roughly 0.5 to 1 microgram was reverse transcribed with random hexamers. Through fastp at Q25 and MiXCR, TCRdb rebuilt clones from the public reads, retaining in-frame beta chains. Rows are combined by CDR3 protein, so each entry shows the most common genes and DNA. This sample gives a few hundred thousand distinct CDR3 sequences in total; roughly 95% of them show up just once. Around 0.072% of the sample is held by the ten biggest clonotypes. Input material: CD4+ T cells from PBMCs. These receptors all come from a human donor with multiple sclerosis.

V and J are TRBV7-9 and TRBJ1-4, with D possibly matching TRBD1 (6 bases). The CDR3 runs 15 residues. V lost 4 bases, J lost 8 bases, and 17 bases lay in between. In germline, CDR1 is SEHNR, CDR2 FQNEAQ (reference sequence). The DNA for the CDR3 is TGTGCCAGCAGCTCCTTGGGGGCCCCTGAGGAAAAACTGTTTTTT. It is translated as CASSSLGAPEEKLFF.

V is TRBV3-1 and J is TRBJ1-2; perhaps TRBD1 as D (5 bases). This CDR3 region has 14 residues. The germline CDR1 and CDR2 sequences are LGHDT and YNNKEL (reference sequence). With 4 bases removed from V and 4 bases from J, the gap between germline ends came to 13 bases. As DNA, the CDR3 is TGTGCCAGCAGCCTTACGACAGTAAGCTATGGCTACACCTTC. It yields the protein CASSLTTVSYGYTF.

The rearrangement joins TRBV27 to TRBJ2-7, with 7 bases that match TRBD2. CDR3 length: 13 amino acids. Germline V gene data show CDR1 as MNHEY and CDR2 as SMNVEV (reference sequence). The J segment lost 2 bases and the V segment lost 6 bases, leaving 4 bases of the junction unmatched. Here the CDR3 DNA reads TGTGCCAGCAGGCGGGGGTCCCCCTACGAGCAGTACTTC. Protein sequence: CASRRGSPYEQYF.

This clonotype was counted a single time. The chain has TRBV29-1 and TRBJ1-1; D is perhaps TRBD1 (5 bases). From germline, CDR1 is SQVTM and CDR2 ANQGSEA. The V and J ends lost 6 bases and 7 bases respectively, with 18 bases between them. The CDR3 extends over 13 amino acids. The CDR3 reads CSVAGLFSVEAFF. CDR3 in DNA: TGCAGCGTAGCGGGACTGTTCTCCGTTGAAGCTTTCTTT.

The chain joins TRBV5-4 to TRBJ2-6; tentative D call: TRBD2 (7 bases). This CDR3 region has 16 residues. The V end was cut by 2 bases, the J end by 2 bases, with 11 bases between. Germline V lookup: CDR1 SGHNT, CDR2 YYREEE (reference sequence). Here the CDR3 reads CASSFRGGTGANVLTF. The CDR3, as DNA: TGTGCCAGCAGCTTTAGGGGGGGAACTGGGGCCAACGTCCTGACTTTC.